This passage covers 18 T cell receptor beta chains from one sample sequenced in a study of blood T cell repertoires in COVID-19. Clones were sequenced by immunoSEQ multiplex PCR, and TCRdb holds only the in-frame ones, with some missing. Of approximately 260,000 clones listed, approximately 79% are singletons. Sequencing input: peripheral blood. The source is a woman in her forties with active or convalescent COVID-19.

This sequence joins TRBV3-1 (or the pseudogene TRBV3-2) and TRBJ1-2, with D maybe TRBD1 (6 bases). Germline V CDR1 and CDR2: LGHDT, YNNKEL (reference sequence). The ends were cut back, 4 bases at V and 8 bases at J, with 17 bases in the middle. The CDR3 is 14 amino acids. CDR3 in DNA: TGTGCCAGCAGCCCACAGGGAGCCCCTTTCGGCTACACCTTC. Amino acid sequence: CASSPQGAPFGYTF.

As DNA, the CDR3 is TGCGCCAGCAGCTTTAGAGGGATGGGTCCCTACGAGCAGTACTTC. Translated: CASSFRGMGPYEQYF. V gene TRBV5-1 combines with J gene TRBJ2-7; maybe TRBD2 (5 bases). This CDR3 spans 15 amino acids. V shed 2 bases and J shed 2 bases, with 14 bases lying between them. The germline gives CDR1 SGHRS, CDR2 YFSETQ. Complete variable domain (other parts from reference TRBV5-1 and TRBJ2-7): KAGVTQTPRYLIKTRGQQVTLSCSPISGHRSVSWYQQTPGQGLQFLFEYFSETQRNKGNFPGRFSGRQFSNSRSEMNVSTLELGDSALYLCASSFRGMGPYEQYFGPGTRLTVT.

The chain is built from TRBV15 and TRBJ2-1, with D unresolved. Germline CDR1 is LNHNV and CDR2 is YYDKDF (reference sequence). V gave up 5 bases and J gave up 0 bases, with 8 bases separating them. This CDR3 is built from 14 residues. CDR3 amino acids: CATSSRSSYNEQFF. CDR3 sequence (DNA): TGTGCCACCAGCTCCAGGTCCTCCTACAATGAGCAGTTCTTC.

J is TRBJ1-4 and V is TRBV30, with 9 bases that match TRBD1. This CDR3 spans 15 amino acids. After removal of 2 bases from V and 8 bases from J, the junction contained 9 bases not matched to a gene. The V gene's germline CDR1 is GTSNPN and CDR2 SVGIG (reference sequence). The CDR3 bases are TGTGCCTGGAGTCGTACAGGGGGCGTTGGCGAAAAACTGTTTTTT. Residues: CAWSRTGGVGEKLFF.

To note about this clone: Other nucleotide sequences in the sample specify the same CDR3. This sequence joins TRBV7-9 and TRBJ1-1; D perhaps matches TRBD1 (5 bases). There are 13 residues in the CDR3. Germline lookup yields CDR1 SEHNR and CDR2 FQNEAQ (reference sequence). With 2 bases removed from V and 5 bases from J, the gap between germline ends came to 9 bases. The CDR3 bases are TGTGCCAGCAGCTTACAAGGGGAAACTGAAGCTTTCTTT. It encodes CASSLQGETEAFF.

V usage is TRBV18 and J usage is TRBJ2-3, with D perhaps matching TRBD1 (6 bases). CDR1 and CDR2 from the germline V gene are KGHSH and LQKENI. This CDR3 is built from 14 residues. Trimming left V 3 bases short and J 4 bases short, with 11 bases between. The CDR3 spells CASSPTQGPDTQYF. The CDR3 DNA reads as TGTGCCAGCTCACCTACACAGGGTCCAGATACGCAGTATTTT.

Note on this clone: The junction departs from the called germline gene at one end, perhaps through a read error. The chain is built from TRBV28 and TRBJ1-5, with D perhaps TRBD1 (6 bases). This CDR3 contains 11 residues. Germline CDR1 is MDHEN and CDR2 is SYDVKM. The CDR3 spells CASSLRGGLDF. CDR3 sequence (DNA): TGTGCCAGCAGCCTGAGGGGGGGCCTGGATTTT.

This chain uses TRBV18 with TRBJ2-7, with 9 bases that match TRBD1. Germline CDR1 KGHSH, CDR2 LQKENI. Germline trimming cut 2 bases from V and 0 bases from J; bases unmatched to any gene: 2. The CDR3 runs 15 residues. This CDR3 is CASSPGTGSSYEQYV. The CDR3 nucleotides read TGTGCCAGCTCACCAGGGACAGGGAGCTCCTACGAGCAGTACGTC.

CDR3 amino acids: CASSPGVKNSPLHF. The CDR3 DNA follows: TGTGCCAGCAGTCCAGGGGTAAAAAATTCACCCCTCCACTTT. The J gene is TRBJ1-6, the V gene TRBV9; D is possibly TRBD1 (6 bases). The CDR3 is 14 residues long. Trimming cost V 5 bases and J 7 bases, with 13 bases left between them. Per the germline V gene, CDR1 is SGDLS and CDR2 is YYNGEE.

The count of this clone is one. V usage is TRBV5-1 and J usage is TRBJ1-5; TRBD1 agrees at 9 bases. V shed 3 bases, J shed 5 bases, and the junction held 6 bases outside the gene matches. The CDR3 length is 15 residues. Germline V gene data show CDR1 as SGHRS and CDR2 as YFSETQ. Written as DNA, the CDR3 is TGCGCCAGCAGCTCTGGGACAGGGTCCGATCAGCCCCAGCATTTT. This gives the protein CASSSGTGSDQPQHF.

The gene calls are TRBV5-1 and TRBJ2-7, with D possibly matching TRBD1 (6 bases). Trimming cost V 0 bases and J 7 bases, with 23 bases left between them. Germline-derived CDR1 and CDR2 are SGHRS and YFSETQ. This CDR3 is 17 amino acids long. The DNA of the CDR3 is TGCGCCAGCAGCTTGGCGGCAGGGGCTAATGTTTGGGAGGAGCAGTACTTC. Translating it yields CASSLAAGANVWEEQYF.

V usage is TRBV9 and J usage is TRBJ2-2, with D unclear. Germline V CDR1 and CDR2: SGDLS, YYNGEE. This CDR3 comprises 15 residues. V lost 3 bases and J lost 0, with 9 bases in between. CDR3 in amino acids: CASSATVANTGELFF. The CDR3 DNA is TGTGCCAGCAGCGCGACTGTCGCGAACACCGGGGAGCTGTTTTTT.

The chain is built from TRBV6-5 and TRBJ1-3; D remains ambiguous. Between the trimmed V and J ends, which lost 5 bases and 4 bases, there was a span of 9 bases. The CDR3 extends over 13 amino acids. From germline, CDR1 is MNHEY and CDR2 SVGAGI. The CDR3 DNA reads TGTGCCAGCAGTATAAGGGAGGGAAACACCATATATTTT. This codes for CASSIREGNTIYF.

This clone was seen only a few times. The junction does not match germline at one end; this may be a read error. The J gene is TRBJ1-2, the V gene TRBV5-5; D not certain. Germline V CDR1 and CDR2: SGHKS, YYEKEE (reference sequence). The CDR3 is 16 amino acids. The CDR3 is CASSLGGKIRNYGYTF. CDR3 DNA sequence: TGTGCCAGCAGTTTGGGAGGGAAAATTCGTAACTATGGCTACACCTTC.

This sequence joins TRBV5-4 and TRBJ2-1; no reliable D call. CDR3 size: 14 residues. The ends were cut back, 1 base at V and 8 bases at J, with 13 bases in the middle. Germline V gene lookup returns CDR1 SGHNT and CDR2 YYREEE (reference sequence). The CDR3 DNA is TGTGCCAGCAGCTTGTATCTTACGGTAGATGAGCAGTTCTTC. Protein sequence: CASSLYLTVDEQFF.

CDR3 protein: CASSPLGGGSNQPQHF. Here the CDR3 DNA reads TGTGCCAGCAGCCCGCTTGGGGGAGGGAGCAATCAGCCCCAGCATTTT. The chain is built from TRBV3-1 (or the pseudogene TRBV3-2) and TRBJ1-5, with TRBD1 as a possible D gene (5 bases). This CDR3 contains 16 residues. Germline V gene data show CDR1 as LGHDT and CDR2 as YNNKEL (reference sequence). V dropped 4 bases and J dropped 1 base, with 14 bases sitting between them.

J is TRBJ2-1 and V is TRBV5-1; no firm D call. The CDR3 consists of 13 residues. V was trimmed by 5 bases and J by 5 bases, leaving 11 bases between them. The germline CDR1 and CDR2 sequences are SGHRS and YFSETQ. The CDR3 here is CASRPRGHNEQFF. CDR3 in DNA: TGCGCCAGCAGGCCTCGAGGCCACAATGAGCAGTTCTTC.

The gene calls are TRBV7-9 and TRBJ2-3, with D possibly matching TRBD1 (5 bases). The V gene lost 5 bases and the J gene lost 1 base, with 16 bases spanning the gap. From germline, CDR1 is SEHNR and CDR2 FQNEAQ (reference sequence). This CDR3 is 16 amino acids long. As DNA, the CDR3 is TGTGCCAGCAGCCCCCTTGGGGCGGCGGGCACAGATACGCAGTATTTT. Translating gives CASSPLGAAGTDTQYF. Drawing the rest from reference TRBV7-9 and TRBJ2-3, the complete variable domain is DTGVSQNPRHKITKRGQNVTFRCDPISEHNRLYWYRQTLGQGPEFLTYFQNEAQLEKSRLLSDRFSAERPKGSFSTLEIQRTEQGDSAMYLCASSPLGAAGTDTQYFGPGTRLTVL.